Ten or more counts support the clone carrying this T cell receptor beta chain. The antigen is not known. The data originate from a study of T cells after yellow fever vaccination. Study results and limitations: Subsequent to the booster, the majority of primary-vaccination clones reappeared (around 96% CD4, around 90% CD8).

CDR3 length: 16 amino acids. In germline, CDR1 is SGHRS, CDR2 YFSETQ. With 0 bases removed from V and 5 bases from J, the gap between germline ends came to 12 bases. TCRdb re-called the 5' RACE reads with MiXCR, one entry per CDR3 protein. The table has 250,000 to 300,000 distinct CDR3 sequences, around 5.3% seen once. This chain uses TRBV5-1 with TRBJ1-6, with D unclear. Specimen: CD4+ T cells sorted from PBMCs, collected on the day of the yellow fever booster vaccination. The receptor was derived from a man aged 18 to 30 who received the YFV17D yellow fever vaccine. Written as DNA, the CDR3 is TGCGCCAGCAGCTTGGCCGGTCCAGAAAATAATTCACCCCTCCACTTT. It codes for CASSLAGPENNSPLHF. Full variable domain (remainder filled in from reference TRBV5-1 and TRBJ1-6): KAGVTQTPRYLIKTRGQQVTLSCSPISGHRSVSWYQQTPGQGLQFLFEYFSETQRNKGNFPGRFSGRQFSNSRSEMNVSTLELGDSALYLCASSLAGPENNSPLHFGNGTRLTVT.